Listed here is a single T cell receptor (beta chain). This entry comes from a study of blood T cell repertoires in COVID-19. Study-wide context: The origin of the acute and convalescent COVID-19 samples was the United States, Italy and Spain.

TCRdb's table, derived via immunoSEQ multiplex PCR, lists solely in-frame clones and lacks some. Here the sample spans 70,000 to 100,000 clones, over 75% being singletons. Trimming removed 6 bases from V and 4 bases from J, with 15 bases in between. The CDR3 is 14 residues long. Germline V lookup: CDR1 LNHDA, CDR2 SQIVND (reference sequence). The sample consisted of peripheral blood. The receptor was isolated from a human donor in a cohort sampled during active COVID-19. This chain joins TRBV19 and TRBJ1-2, with D possibly matching TRBD1 (5 bases). The CDR3 DNA reads as TGTGCCAGTAGGCTCCCGACAGTTTCCTATGGCTACACCTTC. Translating gives CASRLPTVSYGYTF.